The 26 T cell receptor beta chains below come from one sample, sequenced in a study of chemoradiotherapy in HPV16-positive cancers. The protocol was immunoSEQ multiplex PCR, while the TCRdb copy is restricted to in-frame clones and leaves out a portion. The sample carries around 30,000 clones, roughly 90% recorded once. Sequencing used blood, obtained from a patient who underwent chemoradiotherapy. All receptors come from a human donor with HPV-associated anogenital cancer.

V usage is TRBV5-6 and J usage is TRBJ1-1; D gene ambiguous. The CDR3 covers 16 residues. Trimming shortened V by 2 bases and J by 4 bases, and 18 bases separated the two germline ends. Germline V gives CDR1 SGHDT, CDR2 YYEEEE. CDR3 sequence reads: CASSLLAGRVSTEAFF. CDR3 DNA sequence: TGTGCCAGCAGCTTATTAGCAGGCCGAGTGAGCACTGAAGCTTTCTTT.

This chain connects TRBV2 to TRBJ1-4, with 9 bases fitting TRBD1. Germline V CDR1 and CDR2: SNHLY, FYNNEI. V trimming: 6 bases; J trimming: 7 bases; junction bases outside the gene matches: 12. This CDR3 is built from 16 residues. For the CDR3, the DNA is TGTGCCAGCAGAAAGACAGGGGGATTTTCCAGTGAAAAACTGTTTTTT. Translating it yields CASRKTGGFSSEKLFF.

V and J are TRBV5-6 and TRBJ2-2, with D unresolved. The V end was cut by 1 base, the J end by 0 bases, with 4 bases between. Looked up from germline, CDR1 is SGHDT and CDR2 is YYEEEE. The CDR3 has 14 amino acids. The CDR3 nucleotides read TGTGCCAGCAGCTTGTTAACGAACACCGGGGAGCTGTTTTTT. Translation gives CASSLLTNTGELFF.

This chain joins TRBV19 and TRBJ2-2; TRBD2 aligns across 9 bases. The V segment lost 4 bases and the J segment 5 bases; nucleotides outside the gene matches: 11. The CDR3 totals 17 residues. CDR1 and CDR2 from the germline V gene are LNHDA and SQIVND (reference sequence). The CDR3: CASSRHLVAGDTGELFF. DNA for the CDR3: TGTGCCAGTAGTAGGCACCTGGTAGCGGGGGATACCGGGGAGCTGTTTTTT.

The J gene is TRBJ2-7, the V gene TRBV9; perhaps TRBD1 as D (5 bases). V lost 4 bases and J 2 bases, leaving 19 bases between the germline ends. Germline CDR1 is SGDLS and CDR2 is YYNGEE. This CDR3 region has 16 residues. The CDR3 protein is CASSSTAGQGAYEQYF. The CDR3 DNA is TGTGCCAGCAGCTCTACTGCCGGGCAGGGTGCCTACGAGCAGTACTTC.

This chain connects TRBV29-1 to TRBJ2-3; 7 nucleotides line up with TRBD1. The J segment lost 1 base and the V segment lost 5 bases, leaving 3 bases of the junction unmatched. The CDR3 contains 13 residues. Germline CDR1 and CDR2: SQVTM and ANQGSEA. The CDR3 is CSVPGQGTDTQYF. Written as DNA, the CDR3 is TGCAGCGTTCCCGGACAGGGCACAGATACGCAGTATTTT.

V usage is TRBV7-6 and J usage is TRBJ2-1; a possible D gene is TRBD2 (5 bases). Trimming left V 5 bases short and J 10 bases short, with 9 bases between. This CDR3 spans 11 amino acids. From germline, CDR1 is SGHVS and CDR2 FNYEAQ. The DNA for the CDR3 is TGTGCCAGCAGCCAGACTAAAGAGCAGTTCTTC. Its translation is CASSQTKEQFF.

The V gene is TRBV6-6, the J gene TRBJ1-1, with D unclear. The V gene lost 8 bases and the J gene lost 8 bases, with 21 bases spanning the gap. Per the germline V gene, CDR1 is MNHNY and CDR2 is SVGAGI (reference sequence). CDR3 length equals 14 residues. CDR3 nucleotides: TGTGCCAGCTCTGCGTCGGGGAGTACGGGCGAAGCTTTCTTT. Encoded protein: CASSASGSTGEAFF.

The V gene is TRBV29-1, the J gene TRBJ1-1, with D possibly TRBD1 on 6 matching bases. The CDR3 spans 11 residues. CDR1 is SQVTM and CDR2 is ANQGSEA in the germline V gene. Between the trimmed V and J ends, which lost 4 bases and 4 bases, there was a span of 7 bases. The CDR3 DNA reads as TGCAGCGTTGGGACAGCCACTGAAGCTTTCTTT. Translated: CSVGTATEAFF.

This rearrangement joins TRBV9 to TRBJ2-7; D perhaps matches TRBD2 (6 bases). V was cut by 0 bases and J by 3 bases, with 10 bases left in between. The germline V gene has CDR1 SGDLS and CDR2 YYNGEE. The CDR3 contains 14 residues. CDR3 sequence (DNA): TGTGCCAGCAGCGTAGGAGGCGGGGACTACGAGCAGTACTTC. It encodes CASSVGGGDYEQYF. The whole variable domain, filled in from reference TRBV9 and TRBJ2-7, reads DSGVTQTPKHLITATGQRVTLRCSPRSGDLSVYWYQQSLDQGLQFLIQYYNGEERAKGNILERFSAQQFPDLHSELNLSSLELGDSALYFCASSVGGGDYEQYFGPGTRLTVT.

This clone was counted only a few times. The rearrangement joins TRBV11-1 to TRBJ1-2; TRBD1 might be the D (6 bases). V was shortened by 5 bases and J by 11 bases, with 15 bases between the two germline ends. From germline, CDR1 is SGHAT and CDR2 FQDESV (reference sequence). The CDR3 spans 12 residues. The CDR3 loop reads CASSNHGGDYTF. CDR3 nucleotide sequence: TGTGCCAGCAGCAACCACGGGGGCGATTACACCTTC.

The chain employs TRBV10-3 and TRBJ1-4; 8 positions agree with TRBD1. The germline V gene encodes CDR1 ENHRY and CDR2 SYGVKD. V was clipped by 2 bases and J by 7 bases; unmatched bases: 0. The CDR3 sequence is 13 residues long. The CDR3 reads CAISETGGEKLFF. The CDR3 region has the DNA TGTGCCATCAGTGAGACAGGGGGTGAAAAACTGTTTTTT.

This chain joins TRBV5-4 and TRBJ2-7; no clear D gene. CDR3 length equals 14 residues. CDR1 is SGHNT, CDR2 YYREEE, per germline (reference sequence). V gave up 0 bases and J gave up 1 base, with 8 bases separating them. The CDR3 sequence: CASSLVVGSYEQYF. The CDR3 coding sequence is TGTGCCAGCAGCTTGGTTGTGGGTTCCTACGAGCAGTACTTC. Full variable domain (missing parts from reference TRBV5-4 and TRBJ2-7): ETGVTQSPTHLIKTRGQQVTLRCSSQSGHNTVSWYQQALGQGPQFIFQYYREEENGRGNFPPRFSGLQFPNYSSELNVNALELDDSALYLCASSLVVGSYEQYFGPGTRLTVT.

In its sample, this clone was seen once. V gene TRBV29-1 combines with J gene TRBJ2-2; D remains unclear. This CDR3 region has 14 residues. The germline V gene encodes CDR1 SQVTM and CDR2 ANQGSEA. V lost 1 base, J lost 4 bases, and 10 bases lay in between. The DNA for the CDR3 is TGCAGCGTTGAAGCCGGGTTGAGCACCGGGGAGCTGTTTTTT. Protein product: CSVEAGLSTGELFF.

This clone was counted once. The J gene is TRBJ1-1, the V gene TRBV19; possibly TRBD1 for D (6 bases). The V and J ends lost 6 bases and 1 base respectively, with 21 bases between them. CDR1 LNHDA and CDR2 SQIVND come from the germline V gene (reference sequence). The CDR3 totals 17 residues. CDR3 in amino acids: CASSPTGGPTKNTEAFF. The CDR3, as DNA: TGTGCCAGTAGCCCAACCGGGGGCCCTACGAAGAACACTGAAGCTTTCTTT. The full variable domain, in which reference TRBV19 and TRBJ1-1 provide the parts outside the CDR3, is DGGITQSPKYLFRKEGQNVTLSCEQNLNHDAMYWYRQDPGQGLRLIYYSQIVNDFQKGDIAEGYSVSREKKESFPLTVTSAQKNPTAFYLCASSPTGGPTKNTEAFFGQGTRLTVV.

The V and J genes are TRBV11-3 and TRBJ2-3, with TRBD2 matching 9 bases. The V gene end was trimmed by 8 bases and the J gene end by 2 bases; junction bases not matched to a gene: 2. The germline V gene has CDR1 SGHNT and CDR2 YENEEA. The CDR3 runs to 13 residues. DNA of the CDR3: TGTGCCAGCCGGGGACTAGCCACAGATACGCAGTATTTT. It encodes CASRGLATDTQYF.

The chain combines TRBV29-1 with TRBJ1-1, with D maybe TRBD1 (6 bases). Germline lookup yields CDR1 SQVTM and CDR2 ANQGSEA. V was trimmed by 6 bases and J by 4 bases, leaving 21 bases between them. This CDR3 region has 15 residues. This CDR3 is CSVDITGPRGTEAFF. The CDR3 coding sequence is TGCAGCGTAGACATTACAGGGCCTCGAGGCACTGAAGCTTTCTTT.

This clone has just one count. The chain carries TRBV25-1 and TRBJ2-2; D unresolved. The CDR3 contains 14 residues. Trimming took off 2 bases at V and 6 bases at J, with 10 bases between the two ends. The germline gives CDR1 MGHDK, CDR2 SYGVNS. CDR3 coding DNA: TGTGCCAGCAGTGAACTCCCGCAACCCGGGGAGCTGTTTTTT. This gives the protein CASSELPQPGELFF.

This sequence joins TRBV11-2 and TRBJ2-2, with 9 bases fitting TRBD2. The CDR3 is made up of 17 amino acids. The ends lost 3 bases at V and 7 bases at J; junction bases unmatched: 12. The germline CDR1 and CDR2 sequences are SGHAT and FQNNGV. CDR3 amino acids: CASSFLQAGGQIGELFF. CDR3 sequence (DNA): TGTGCCAGCAGCTTCCTTCAGGCGGGGGGGCAGATCGGGGAGCTGTTTTTT.

V usage is TRBV6-5 and J usage is TRBJ2-6; 8 bases fit TRBD1. From germline, CDR1 is MNHEY and CDR2 SVGAGI. This CDR3 has 15 residues. Trimming cost V 7 bases and J 11 bases; bases outside gene matches: 13. CDR3 sequence (DNA): TGTGCCAGCACCGGGGGTTGGACAGGGAGGCACGTCCTGACTTTC. Protein product: CASTGGWTGRHVLTF.

The chain is built from TRBV19 and TRBJ1-2; perhaps TRBD1 as D (5 bases). The CDR3 runs to 14 residues. Deletions cut 7 bases from V and 0 bases from J, with 12 bases between. In germline, CDR1 is LNHDA, CDR2 SQIVND (reference sequence). Written as DNA, the CDR3 is TGTGCCAGTATTGGGACGGAAGCTAACTATGGCTACACCTTC. Amino acid sequence: CASIGTEANYGYTF.

This clone was observed a single time. The gene calls are TRBV18 and TRBJ2-2; tentative D call: TRBD1 (6 bases). The V gene lost 1 base and the J gene lost 3 bases, with 9 bases spanning the gap. The CDR3 consists of 15 residues. Germline V gene sequence: CDR1 KGHSH, CDR2 LQKENI. The CDR3 region is CASSPRDTYTGELFF. In DNA form, the CDR3 reads TGTGCCAGCTCACCACGGGACACCTACACCGGGGAGCTGTTTTTT.

The chain links TRBV4-3 to TRBJ2-2; D is undetermined. Trimming took off 1 base at V and 6 bases at J, with 9 bases between the two ends. CDR3 length equals 14 residues. Per germline, CDR1 LGHNA and CDR2 YSLEER. The CDR3 spells CASSQVDVAGELFF. CDR3 DNA sequence: TGCGCCAGCAGCCAAGTGGACGTCGCCGGGGAGCTGTTTTTT.

Details on this clone: At one end the junction does not follow the germline gene, possibly because of a read error. J is TRBJ2-7 and V is TRBV14; 14 positions agree with TRBD2. Germline V gives CDR1 SGHDN, CDR2 FVKESK. The CDR3 is made up of 13 amino acids. The CDR3, as DNA: TGTGCCAGCAGCCCGGGACTAGCGGGGGCCCAAGACTTC. This encodes CASSPGLAGAQDF.

The gene calls are TRBV7-6 and TRBJ1-2; D is undetermined. The CDR3 sequence is 13 residues long. The V end lost 5 bases, the J end lost 7 bases, and 14 bases lay between the germline ends. From germline, CDR1 is SGHVS and CDR2 FNYEAQ. For the CDR3, the DNA is TGTGCCAGCAGCGAGTTCCGAAAGGGTGGCTACACCTTC. It is translated as CASSEFRKGGYTF.

Only a few counts were recorded for this clone. The gene calls are TRBV29-1 and TRBJ2-7; D possibly corresponds to TRBD1 (6 bases). Germline V gene lookup returns CDR1 SQVTM and CDR2 ANQGSEA. V was pared by 8 bases and J by 4 bases, with 12 bases between. The CDR3 totals 11 residues. CDR3 bases: TGCAGCATTAGGACAGCATACGAGCAGTACTTC. Translation: CSIRTAYEQYF.